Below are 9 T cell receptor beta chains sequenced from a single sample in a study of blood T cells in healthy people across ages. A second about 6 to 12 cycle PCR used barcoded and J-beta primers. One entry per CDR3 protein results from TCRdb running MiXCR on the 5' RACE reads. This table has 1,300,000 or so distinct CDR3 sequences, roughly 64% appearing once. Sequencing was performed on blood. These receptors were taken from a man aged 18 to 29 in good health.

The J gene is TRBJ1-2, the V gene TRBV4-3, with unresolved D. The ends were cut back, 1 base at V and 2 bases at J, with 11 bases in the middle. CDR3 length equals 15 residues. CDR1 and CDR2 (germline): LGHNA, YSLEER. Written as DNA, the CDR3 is TGCGCCAGCAGCCAAGGCCCAAGGCAGAACTATGGCTACACCTTC. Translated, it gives CASSQGPRQNYGYTF.

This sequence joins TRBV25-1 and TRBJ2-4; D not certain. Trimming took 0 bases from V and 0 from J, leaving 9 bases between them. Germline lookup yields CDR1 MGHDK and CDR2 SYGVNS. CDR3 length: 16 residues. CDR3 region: CASSEYDTVAKNIQYF. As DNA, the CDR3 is TGTGCCAGCAGTGAATACGACACAGTAGCCAAAAACATTCAGTACTTC.

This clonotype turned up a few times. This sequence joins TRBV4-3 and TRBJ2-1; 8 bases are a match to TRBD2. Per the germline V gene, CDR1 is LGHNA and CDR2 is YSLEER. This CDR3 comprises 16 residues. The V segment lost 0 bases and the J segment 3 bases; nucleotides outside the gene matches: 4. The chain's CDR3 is CASSQERLASYNEQFF. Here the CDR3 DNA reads TGCGCCAGCAGCCAAGAAAGACTAGCGAGCTACAATGAGCAGTTCTTC.

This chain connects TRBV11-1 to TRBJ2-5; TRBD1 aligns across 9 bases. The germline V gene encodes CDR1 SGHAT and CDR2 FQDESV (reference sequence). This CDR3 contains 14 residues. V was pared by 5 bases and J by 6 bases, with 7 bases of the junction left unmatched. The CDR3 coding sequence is TGTGCCAGCAGCGACAGGGGGTTGGAAAAGACCCAGTACTTC. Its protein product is CASSDRGLEKTQYF.

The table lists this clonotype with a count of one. The CDR3 bases are TGTGCCAGCATCCAAATAGAAGGCGGGGAGCTGTTTTTT. As protein: CASIQIEGGELFF. The genes are TRBV12-3 or TRBV12-4 and TRBJ2-2; D is unclear. Deletions cut 7 bases from V and 7 bases from J, with 13 bases between. This CDR3 has 13 amino acids.

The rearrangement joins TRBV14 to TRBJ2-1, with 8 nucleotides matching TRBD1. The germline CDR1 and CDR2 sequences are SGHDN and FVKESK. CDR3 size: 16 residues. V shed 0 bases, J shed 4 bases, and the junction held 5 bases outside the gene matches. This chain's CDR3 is CASSQERGTGYNEQFF. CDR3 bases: TGTGCCAGCAGCCAAGAAAGGGGGACAGGTTACAATGAGCAGTTCTTC.

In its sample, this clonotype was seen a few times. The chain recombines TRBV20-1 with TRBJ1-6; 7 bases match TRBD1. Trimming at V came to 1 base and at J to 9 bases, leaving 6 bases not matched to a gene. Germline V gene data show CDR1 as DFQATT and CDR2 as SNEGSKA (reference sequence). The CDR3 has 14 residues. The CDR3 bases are TGCAGTGCTAGAGGGCAGGGGGAGATTTCACCCCTCCACTTT. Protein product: CSARGQGEISPLHF.

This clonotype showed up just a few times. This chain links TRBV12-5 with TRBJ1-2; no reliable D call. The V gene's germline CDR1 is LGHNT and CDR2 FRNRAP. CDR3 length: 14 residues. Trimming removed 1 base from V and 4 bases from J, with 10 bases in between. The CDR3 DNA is TGTGCTAGTGGTTTGGACACTGGGCCCTATGGCTACACCTTC. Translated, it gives CASGLDTGPYGYTF.

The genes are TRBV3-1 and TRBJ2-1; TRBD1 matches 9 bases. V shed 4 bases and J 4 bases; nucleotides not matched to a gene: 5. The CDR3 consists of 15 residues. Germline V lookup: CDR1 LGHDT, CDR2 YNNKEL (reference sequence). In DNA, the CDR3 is TGTGCCAGCAGCCCCGGGACAGGGTTTTACAATGAGCAGTTCTTC. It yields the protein CASSPGTGFYNEQFF.